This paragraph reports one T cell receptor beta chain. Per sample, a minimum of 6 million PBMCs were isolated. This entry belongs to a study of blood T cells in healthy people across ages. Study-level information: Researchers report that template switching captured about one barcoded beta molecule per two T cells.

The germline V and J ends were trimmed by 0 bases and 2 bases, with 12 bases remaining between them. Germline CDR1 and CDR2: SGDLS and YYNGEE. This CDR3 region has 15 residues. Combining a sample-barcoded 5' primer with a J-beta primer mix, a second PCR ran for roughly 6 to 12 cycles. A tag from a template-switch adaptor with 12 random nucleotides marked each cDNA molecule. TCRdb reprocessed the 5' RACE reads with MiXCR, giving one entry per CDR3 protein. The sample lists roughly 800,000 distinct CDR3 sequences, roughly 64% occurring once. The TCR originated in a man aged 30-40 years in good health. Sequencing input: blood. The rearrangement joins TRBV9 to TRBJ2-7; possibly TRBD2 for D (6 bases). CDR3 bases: TGTGCCAGCAGCGTAGGCGGGACGTATACCTACGAGCAGTACTTC. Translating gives CASSVGGTYTYEQYF.